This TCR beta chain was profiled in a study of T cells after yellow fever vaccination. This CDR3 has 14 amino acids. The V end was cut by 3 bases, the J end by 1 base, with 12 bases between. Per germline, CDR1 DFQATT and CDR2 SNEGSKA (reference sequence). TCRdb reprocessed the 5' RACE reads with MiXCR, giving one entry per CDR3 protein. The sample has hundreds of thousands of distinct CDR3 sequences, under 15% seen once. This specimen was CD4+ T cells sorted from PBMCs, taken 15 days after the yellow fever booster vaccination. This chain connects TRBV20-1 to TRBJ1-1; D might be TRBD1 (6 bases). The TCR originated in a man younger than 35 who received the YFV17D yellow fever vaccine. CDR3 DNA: TGCAGTGCTAGGATGGGGGCCTCGAACACTGAAGCTTTCTTT. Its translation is CSARMGASNTEAFF.